Listed here are 20 T cell receptor beta chains from one sample, sequenced in a study of technical replicates of blood from a few donors. The assay was immunoSEQ multiplex PCR, and TCRdb's table has in-frame clones only and misses some. The table has just over 75,000 clones, approximately 93% seen once; the top ten hold around 0.43%. Sequenced: T cells isolated from PBMCs. These receptors came from a human donor in good health.

The chain uses TRBV28 and TRBJ2-7; D might be TRBD2 (6 bases). The CDR3 consists of 14 residues. The ends were cut back, 5 bases at V and 2 bases at J, with 13 bases in the middle. Per germline, CDR1 MDHEN and CDR2 SYDVKM. CDR3 amino acids: CASSVGRETYEQYF. CDR3 DNA sequence: TGTGCCAGCAGTGTGGGACGGGAGACCTACGAGCAGTACTTC.

This clone appeared a few times. This chain connects TRBV18 to TRBJ2-3; no reliable D call. Germline V lookup: CDR1 KGHSH, CDR2 LQKENI. The CDR3 is 15 residues long. The germline V and J ends were trimmed by 3 bases and 1 base, with 11 bases remaining between them. The CDR3, as DNA: TGTGCCAGCTCACCGGATCAAACAGGCACAGATACGCAGTATTTT. It translates to CASSPDQTGTDTQYF.

The chain carries TRBV29-1 and TRBJ2-7, with 7 bases that match TRBD2. J was trimmed by 6 bases and V by 4 bases; bases with no gene match: 3. The germline gives CDR1 SQVTM, CDR2 ANQGSEA. The CDR3 sequence is 11 residues long. Here the CDR3 DNA reads TGCAGCGTTGGGGAGGGGCTCGAGCAGTACTTC. Its translation is CSVGEGLEQYF.

CDR3 sequence reads: CASSLSGQGITNTGELFF. CDR3 nucleotides: TGTGCCAGCAGCTTATCTGGACAGGGGATAACGAACACCGGGGAGCTGTTTTTT. The chain uses TRBV7-2 and TRBJ2-2; the match to TRBD1 covers 9 bases. Germline V lookup: CDR1 SGHTA, CDR2 FQGNSA. V was pared by 2 bases and J by 0 bases, with 7 bases of the junction left unmatched. The CDR3 runs 18 residues.

The V and J genes are TRBV2 and TRBJ1-1; TRBD1 matches at 7 bases. CDR3 size: 13 residues. Germline values: CDR1 SNHLY, CDR2 FYNNEI. Losses at the gene ends were 8 bases for V and 1 base for J; bases not matched to a gene: 4. The CDR3 spells CASYKGANTEAFF. CDR3 nucleotides: TGTGCCAGCTATAAGGGGGCGAACACTGAAGCTTTCTTT.

The chain links TRBV18 to TRBJ1-1, with D possibly matching TRBD1 (5 bases). The CDR3 consists of 13 residues. The V gene's germline CDR1 is KGHSH and CDR2 LQKENI. V was cut by 2 bases and J by 5 bases, with 9 bases left in between. CDR3 DNA: TGTGCCAGCTCACCAGGCAGGGAAACTGAAGCTTTCTTT. Amino acids: CASSPGRETEAFF.

This chain's CDR3 is CASRSGTGIEKLFF. CDR3 nucleotides: TGTGCCAGCAGGTCCGGGACAGGGATAGAAAAACTGTTTTTT. V is TRBV5-6 and J is TRBJ1-4; 9 bases are a match to TRBD1. The CDR3 spans 14 residues. The V gene's germline CDR1 is SGHDT and CDR2 YYEEEE. Trimming removed 5 bases from V and 8 bases from J; junction bases left unmatched: 7.

This clone was detected a few times. The chain recombines TRBV30 with TRBJ2-1, with TRBD1 identical over 8 bases. The ends lost 4 bases at V and 0 bases at J; junction bases unmatched: 5. CDR3 size: 15 residues. Germline CDR1 GTSNPN, CDR2 SVGIG (reference sequence). The CDR3 loop is CAWTRDRSSYNEQFF. DNA of the CDR3: TGTGCCTGGACCCGGGACAGGAGCTCCTACAATGAGCAGTTCTTC. Based on the CDR3 plus reference TRBV30 and TRBJ2-1, the full variable domain is SQTIHQWPATLVQPVGSPLSLECTVEGTSNPNLYWYRQAAGRGLQLLFYSVGIGQISSEVPQNLSASRPQDRQFILSSKKLLLSDSGFYLCAWTRDRSSYNEQFFGPGTRLTVL.

The V call is TRBV27, the J call TRBJ1-5; 9 bases line up with TRBD1. The ends lost 5 bases at V and 7 bases at J; junction bases unmatched: 9. This CDR3 comprises 15 residues. CDR1 is MNHEY and CDR2 is SMNVEV in the germline V gene (reference sequence). CDR3 in amino acids: CASSPRDRVAQPQHF. CDR3 nucleotides: TGTGCCAGCAGTCCCCGGGACAGGGTTGCCCAGCCCCAGCATTTT.

V usage is TRBV7-6 and J usage is TRBJ2-1; the match to TRBD2 covers 7 bases. The CDR3 sequence is 15 residues long. J was trimmed by 6 bases and V by 4 bases; bases with no gene match: 9. Germline V gene sequence: CDR1 SGHVS, CDR2 FNYEAQ. The CDR3 reads CASSSGSGGLNEQFF. CDR3 nucleotides: TGTGCCAGCAGCTCGGGGTCGGGGGGTCTCAATGAGCAGTTCTTC.

The chain employs TRBV6-6 and TRBJ2-3; tentatively, D is TRBD2 (7 bases). The V end was cut by 2 bases, the J end by 1 base, with 10 bases between. The germline CDR1 and CDR2 sequences are MNHNY and SVGAGI (reference sequence). CDR3 length: 15 residues. CDR3 in DNA: TGTGCCAGCAGTTACGGGCGGGGGCGCACAGATACGCAGTATTTT. Encoded protein: CASSYGRGRTDTQYF.

The V gene is TRBV7-2, the J gene TRBJ2-5; 8 bases are a match to TRBD2. The CDR3 length is 16 residues. Germline-derived CDR1 and CDR2 are SGHTA and FQGNSA. With 1 base clipped from V and 5 bases from J, the junction kept 9 bases outside the gene matches. Written as DNA, the CDR3 is TGTGCCAGCAGCTTAGGCTTGGCGGGAGGCCGTGAGACCCAGTACTTC. Residues: CASSLGLAGGRETQYF.

The CDR3 protein is CASSRELGQHYGYTF. The DNA for the CDR3 is TGTGCCAGCAGCCGAGAGTTAGGACAGCACTATGGCTACACCTTC. The chain joins TRBV4-2 to TRBJ1-2; possibly TRBD1 for D (6 bases). V was pared by 4 bases and J by 3 bases, with 15 bases between. The CDR3 has 15 amino acids. Germline lookup yields CDR1 LGHNA and CDR2 YNFKEQ.

The chain is built from TRBV6-1 and TRBJ2-3, with 8 bases that match TRBD2. This CDR3 is built from 16 residues. CDR1 and CDR2 from the germline V gene are MNHNS and SASEGT. The V and J ends lost 2 bases and 4 bases, in that order; junction bases with no gene match: 8. Here the CDR3 DNA reads TGTGCCAGCAGTGAACAGCAGCGGGAGTTTGCAGATACGCAGTATTTT. Translated: CASSEQQREFADTQYF.

The chain employs TRBV6-5 and TRBJ1-2; the D is unclear. V lost 4 bases and J 1 base, leaving 13 bases between the germline ends. Germline lookup yields CDR1 MNHEY and CDR2 SVGAGI. The CDR3 is 15 residues long. The DNA for the CDR3 is TGTGCCAGCAGTTCGGTTGGAGGGCTTAACTATGGCTACACCTTC. Its protein product is CASSSVGGLNYGYTF.

The V and J genes are TRBV7-2 and TRBJ2-5; D unclear. There are 12 residues in the CDR3. CDR1 and CDR2 from the germline V gene are SGHTA and FQGNSA. V shed 6 bases and J shed 4 bases, with 9 bases lying between them. CDR3 in DNA: TGTGCCAGCAGGTTCAGGTCAGAGACCCAGTACTTC. Its translation is CASRFRSETQYF.

The rearrangement uses TRBV5-1 and TRBJ1-4; TRBD1 is a possible D gene (6 bases). The CDR3 is made up of 14 amino acids. Trimming removed 2 bases at V and 6 bases at J, with 11 bases between. The germline V gene encodes CDR1 SGHRS and CDR2 YFSETQ. CDR3 region: CASSFTGRDEKLFF. CDR3 DNA sequence: TGCGCCAGCAGCTTTACAGGGAGAGATGAAAAACTGTTTTTT.

The chain carries TRBV7-3 and TRBJ2-5; 15 bases fit TRBD2. V gave up 2 bases and J gave up 2 bases; unmatched junction bases: 0. Germline V gene lookup returns CDR1 SGHTA and CDR2 FQGTGA. The CDR3 runs to 16 residues. CDR3 bases: TGTGCCAGCAGCTTAGGACTAGCGGGAGGGCAAGAGACCCAGTACTTC. This codes for CASSLGLAGGQETQYF. Full variable domain (missing parts from reference TRBV7-3 and TRBJ2-5): GAGVSQTPSNKVTEKGKYVELRCDPISGHTALYWYRQSLGQGPEFLIYFQGTGAADDSGLPNDRFFAVRPEGSVSTLKIQRTERGDSAVYLCASSLGLAGGQETQYFGPGTRLLVL.

The rearrangement uses TRBV11-3 and TRBJ2-7, with a weak D call TRBD1 (5 bases). V shed 0 bases and J shed 4 bases, with 13 bases lying between them. Germline-derived CDR1 and CDR2 are SGHNT and YENEEA. The CDR3 is 15 residues long. CDR3 sequence (DNA): TGTGCCAGCAGCTTAGATGGTTTCCAGGGTTACGAGCAGTACTTC. Translation: CASSLDGFQGYEQYF.

This chain uses TRBV27 with TRBJ1-1; 7 nucleotides match TRBD1. Germline V gene data show CDR1 as MNHEY and CDR2 as SMNVEV (reference sequence). The V gene end was trimmed by 0 bases and the J gene end by 3 bases; junction bases not matched to a gene: 1. The CDR3 is 14 amino acids. The CDR3 DNA reads TGTGCCAGCAGTTTATCGGGGACAGACACTGAAGCTTTCTTT. It codes for CASSLSGTDTEAFF.